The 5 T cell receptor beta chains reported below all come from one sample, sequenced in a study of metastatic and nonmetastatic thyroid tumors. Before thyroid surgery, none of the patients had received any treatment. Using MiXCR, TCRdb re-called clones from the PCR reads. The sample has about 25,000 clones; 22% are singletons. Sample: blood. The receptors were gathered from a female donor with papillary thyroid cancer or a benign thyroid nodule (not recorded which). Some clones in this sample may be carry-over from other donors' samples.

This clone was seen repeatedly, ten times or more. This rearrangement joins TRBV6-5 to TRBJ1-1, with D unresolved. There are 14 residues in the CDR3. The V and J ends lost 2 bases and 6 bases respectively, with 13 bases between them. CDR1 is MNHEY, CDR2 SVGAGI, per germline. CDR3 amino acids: CASSYENRVPEAFF. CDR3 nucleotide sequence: TGTGCCAGCAGTTACGAGAATAGGGTACCTGAAGCTTTCTTT.

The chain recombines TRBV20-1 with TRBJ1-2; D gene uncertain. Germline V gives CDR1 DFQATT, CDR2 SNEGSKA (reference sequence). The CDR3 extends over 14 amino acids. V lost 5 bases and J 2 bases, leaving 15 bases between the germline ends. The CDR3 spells CSASRGAANYGYTF. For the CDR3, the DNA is TGCAGTGCTTCCCGAGGCGCCGCGAACTATGGCTACACCTTC.

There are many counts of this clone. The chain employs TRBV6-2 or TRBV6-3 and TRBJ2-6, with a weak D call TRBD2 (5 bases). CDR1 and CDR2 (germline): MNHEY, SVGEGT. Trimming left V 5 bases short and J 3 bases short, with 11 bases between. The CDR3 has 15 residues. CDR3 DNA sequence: TGTGCCAGCAGTACGGGAAGTAGTGGGGCCAACGTCCTGACTTTC. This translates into CASSTGSSGANVLTF.

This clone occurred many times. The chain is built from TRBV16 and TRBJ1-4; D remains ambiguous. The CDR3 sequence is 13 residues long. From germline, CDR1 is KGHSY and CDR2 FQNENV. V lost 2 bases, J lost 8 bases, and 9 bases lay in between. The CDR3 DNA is TGTGCCAGCAGCCAAGGGGATGAGGAAAAACTGTTTTTT. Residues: CASSQGDEEKLFF.

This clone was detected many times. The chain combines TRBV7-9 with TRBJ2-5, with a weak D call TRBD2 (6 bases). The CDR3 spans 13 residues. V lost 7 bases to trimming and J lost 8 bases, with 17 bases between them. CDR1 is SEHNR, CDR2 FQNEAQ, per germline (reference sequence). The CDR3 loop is CASIPGVMGTQYF. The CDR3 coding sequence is TGTGCCAGCATACCGGGAGTGATGGGAACCCAGTACTTC.